Given below is one T cell receptor beta chain in context. Other nucleotide sequences in the sample specify the same CDR3. This record comes from a study of control samples from healthy donors and cancer patients. Libraries were prepared by immunoSEQ multiplex PCR; TCRdb keeps only in-frame clonotypes and omits some of them. This table holds around 120,000 clones, roughly 90% found once. This clonotype originated in a young woman in good health. Sequences were obtained from blood.

CDR3 bases: TGTGCCAGCAGTTTACGTTACAATGAGCAGTTCTTC. Protein sequence: CASSLRYNEQFF. The chain employs TRBV28 and TRBJ2-1, with unresolved D. Looked up from germline, CDR1 is MDHEN and CDR2 is SYDVKM. The length of the CDR3 is 12 residues. V was shortened by 2 bases and J by 4 bases, with 3 bases between the two germline ends.